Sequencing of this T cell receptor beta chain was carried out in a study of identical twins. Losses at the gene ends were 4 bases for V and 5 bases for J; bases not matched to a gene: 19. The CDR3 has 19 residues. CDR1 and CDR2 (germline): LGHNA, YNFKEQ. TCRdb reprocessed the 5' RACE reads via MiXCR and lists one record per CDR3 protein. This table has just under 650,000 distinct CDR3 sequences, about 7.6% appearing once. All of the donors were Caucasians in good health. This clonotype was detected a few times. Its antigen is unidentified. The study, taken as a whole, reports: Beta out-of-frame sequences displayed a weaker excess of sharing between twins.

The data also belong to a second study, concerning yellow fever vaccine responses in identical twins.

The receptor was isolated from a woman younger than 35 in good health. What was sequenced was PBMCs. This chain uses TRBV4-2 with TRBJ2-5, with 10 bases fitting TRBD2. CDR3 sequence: CASSPTGSGSGGARETQYF. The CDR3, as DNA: TGTGCCAGCAGCCCCACCGGGAGCGGAAGCGGGGGGGCAAGGGAGACCCAGTACTTC.